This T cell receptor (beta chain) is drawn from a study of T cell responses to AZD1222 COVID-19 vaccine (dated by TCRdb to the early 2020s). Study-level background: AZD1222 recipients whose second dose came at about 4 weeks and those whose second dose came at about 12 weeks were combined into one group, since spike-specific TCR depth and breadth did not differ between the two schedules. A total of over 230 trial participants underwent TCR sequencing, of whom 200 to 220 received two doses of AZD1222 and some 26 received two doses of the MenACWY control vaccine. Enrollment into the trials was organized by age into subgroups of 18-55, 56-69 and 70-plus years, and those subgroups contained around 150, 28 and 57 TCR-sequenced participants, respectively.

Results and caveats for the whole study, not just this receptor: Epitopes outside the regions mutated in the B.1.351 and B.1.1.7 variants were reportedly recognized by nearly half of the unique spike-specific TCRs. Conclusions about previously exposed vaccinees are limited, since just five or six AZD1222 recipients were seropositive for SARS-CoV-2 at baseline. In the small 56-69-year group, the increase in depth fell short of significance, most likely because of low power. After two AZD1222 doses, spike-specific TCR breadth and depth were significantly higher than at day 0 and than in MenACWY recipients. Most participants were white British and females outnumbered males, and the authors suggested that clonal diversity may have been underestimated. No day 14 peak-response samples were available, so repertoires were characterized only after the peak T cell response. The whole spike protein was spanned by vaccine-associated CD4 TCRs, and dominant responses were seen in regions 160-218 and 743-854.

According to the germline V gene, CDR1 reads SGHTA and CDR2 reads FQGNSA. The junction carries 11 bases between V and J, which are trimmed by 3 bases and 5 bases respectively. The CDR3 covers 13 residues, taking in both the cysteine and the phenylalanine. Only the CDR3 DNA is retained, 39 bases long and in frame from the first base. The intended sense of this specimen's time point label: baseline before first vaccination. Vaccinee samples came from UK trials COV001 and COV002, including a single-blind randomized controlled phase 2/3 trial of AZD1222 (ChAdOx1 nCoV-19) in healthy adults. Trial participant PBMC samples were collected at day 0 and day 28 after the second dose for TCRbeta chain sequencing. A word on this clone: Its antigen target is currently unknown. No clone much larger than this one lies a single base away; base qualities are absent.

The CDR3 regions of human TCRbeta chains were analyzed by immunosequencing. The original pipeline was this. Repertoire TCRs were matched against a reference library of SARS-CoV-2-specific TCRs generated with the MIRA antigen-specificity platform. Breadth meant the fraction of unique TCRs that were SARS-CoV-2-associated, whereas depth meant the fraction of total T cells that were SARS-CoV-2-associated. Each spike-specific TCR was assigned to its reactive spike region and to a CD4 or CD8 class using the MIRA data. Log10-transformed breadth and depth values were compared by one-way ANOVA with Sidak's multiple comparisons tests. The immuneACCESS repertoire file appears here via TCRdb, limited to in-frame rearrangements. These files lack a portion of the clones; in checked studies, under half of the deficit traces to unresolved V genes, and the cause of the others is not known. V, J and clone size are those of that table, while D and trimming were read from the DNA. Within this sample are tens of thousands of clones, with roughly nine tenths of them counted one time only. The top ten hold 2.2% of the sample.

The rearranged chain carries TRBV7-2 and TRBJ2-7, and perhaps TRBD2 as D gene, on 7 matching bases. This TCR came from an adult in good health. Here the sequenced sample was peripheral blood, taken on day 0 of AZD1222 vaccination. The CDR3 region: CASSFGGGDEQYF. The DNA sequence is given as TGTGCCAGCAGCTTCGGAGGGGGGGACGAGCAGTACTTC.